The clone carrying this T cell receptor (beta chain) came up once. Per germline, CDR1 SGHAT and CDR2 FQNNGV. J gave up 9 bases and V 3 bases, and 5 bases lay outside the gene matches. This CDR3 spans 14 amino acids. Per the original methods: Estimates of nucleated cell counts were drawn from the amplification of reference gene primers. Sequenced by immunoSEQ multiplex PCR; TCRdb stores in-frame clones only, minus some. The V and J calls and the clone size are those of that table, but D and trimming were determined from the DNA. The sample lists roughly 290,000 clones, about 90% occurring once. These data belong to a study of blood T cell repertoires in COVID-19. Study-wide background: The United States, Italy and Spain were the sources of the acute and convalescent COVID-19 samples. The analysed material was cDNA or gDNA that came from T cells, B-cell-depleted T cells, or PBMCs.

This receptor was obtained from a woman between 18 and 29 years old with acute COVID-19. The genes are TRBV11-2 and TRBJ2-1; 10 nucleotides line up with TRBD2. Sequenced material: PBMCs or T cells enriched from blood (not recorded which). DNA of the CDR3: TGTGCCAGCAGCTTCTCTAGCGGGAGAAGTGAGCAGTTCTTC. Protein product: CASSFSSGRSEQFF.